This T cell receptor (beta chain) was obtained from a study of blood T cell repertoires in COVID-19 (TCRdb year 2020). In the study overall: The collaborator samples originated in the United States, Italy and Spain and spanned the acute and convalescent phases of COVID-19. The material from the prospective study consisted of cDNA or gDNA derived from T cells, B-cell-depleted T cells, or PBMCs. Deeply sampled blood TCRbeta repertoires from subjects exposed to, actively infected with, or recovered from COVID-19 were included in the dataset. A freely available public database, intended as a resource for researchers studying the immune response to SARS-CoV-2, is where the repertoires were released. Samples came from the ongoing ImmuneRACE study (first 160 participants) plus 1,254 subjects from 6 global collaborators. A de-identified subject ID, COVID-19 status, age in years and sex were almost always included in the sample metadata. Where HLA class I and class II types were available, the types were taken from metadata supplied by the sample provider, not from assay-based typing. Overall results and qualifications from the work: The quantity of clinical and demographic metadata differed by source and by participant and was supplied without curation.

Whole blood was collected in K2EDTA tubes by collaborating institutions according to the institutions' own protocols. Collaborator samples were shipped for TCRbeta analysis as frozen whole blood, isolated PBMCs, or DNA extracted from either sample type. The CDR3 measures 14 amino acids from cysteine to phenylalanine. Only CDR3 DNA remains: 42 bases, in frame from the first base. Via the germline V gene, CDR1 is LGHNT and CDR2 FRNRAP. Germline trimming: 5 bases from V, 2 bases from J; junction bases outside gene matches: 5. TCRbeta CDR3 regions were amplified from genomic DNA using the immunoSEQ Assay, a bias-controlled multiplex PCR. As for the original processing: The number of nucleated cells in each sample was estimated from the amplification of reference gene primers within the assay. To quantify the absolute abundance of each unique TCRbeta CDR3 rearrangement, sequence reads were collapsed and filtered. For each sample, productive Simpson clonality was calculated as the square root of Simpson's diversity index across productive rearrangements. TCRdb's version of the immuneACCESS table is confined to in-frame rearrangements and falls short of the full clone set. An unresolved V gene accounts for under half of the shortfall where checked; the remainder is of unknown origin. V and J calls and clone size are given by that table; D and trimming were obtained from the DNA. For this sample there are 47,000 or so clones; 82% appear just once. The ten most abundant clones make up less than 3% of the sample.

This clone was recorded only once. No cognate antigen has been identified for it. The input lacks base qualities; no much larger clone sits a single base away. This receptor was identified in a woman aged 55-69 years with acute or convalescent COVID-19. The material sequenced was peripheral blood. This chain is built from TRBV12-5 and TRBJ1-2; 7 junctional bases match TRBD1. The CDR3 in this case is CASGPGTVNYGYTF. The DNA reads TGTGCTAGTGGTCCCGGGACAGTGAACTATGGCTACACCTTC.